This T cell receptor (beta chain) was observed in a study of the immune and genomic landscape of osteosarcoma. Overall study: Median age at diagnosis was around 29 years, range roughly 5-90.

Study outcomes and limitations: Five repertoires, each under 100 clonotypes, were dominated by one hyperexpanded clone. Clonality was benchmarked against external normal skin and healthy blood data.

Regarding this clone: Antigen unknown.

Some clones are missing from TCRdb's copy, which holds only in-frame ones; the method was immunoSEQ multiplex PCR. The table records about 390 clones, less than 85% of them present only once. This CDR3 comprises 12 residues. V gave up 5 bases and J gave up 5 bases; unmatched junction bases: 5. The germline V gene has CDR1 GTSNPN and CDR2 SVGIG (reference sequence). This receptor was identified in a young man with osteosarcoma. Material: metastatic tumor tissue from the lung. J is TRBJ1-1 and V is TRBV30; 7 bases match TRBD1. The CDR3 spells CAWSQGGTEAFF. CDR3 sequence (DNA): TGTGCCTGGTCCCAGGGGGGGACTGAAGCTTTCTTT. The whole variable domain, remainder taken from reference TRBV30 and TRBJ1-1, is SQTIHQWPATLVQPVGSPLSLECTVEGTSNPNLYWYRQAAGRGLQLLFYSVGIGQISSEVPQNLSASRPQDRQFILSSKKLLLSDSGFYLCAWSQGGTEAFFGQGTRLTVV.